What follows are 32 T cell receptor beta chains derived from one specimen sequenced in a study of cytomegalovirus exposure and HLA in healthy donors. Sequencing was performed with immunoSEQ multiplex PCR; in TCRdb, only in-frame clones are kept and a portion is missing. The table lists under 400,000 clones, 70% to 90% of them singletons. Sample: PBMCs. These receptors came from a woman aged 18 to 35 in good health and CMV-seronegative.

The chain has TRBV5-4 and TRBJ1-1; weak D call: TRBD1 (5 bases). Per germline, CDR1 SGHNT and CDR2 YYREEE (reference sequence). This CDR3 has 14 amino acids. The ends were cut back, 6 bases at V and 1 base at J, with 13 bases in the middle. The CDR3 DNA reads as TGTGCCAGCATCCCGGAGGGGAGGAACACTGAAGCTTTCTTT. Its protein product is CASIPEGRNTEAFF.

In its sample, this clone was seen once. The V and J genes are TRBV5-1 and TRBJ2-2; D ambiguous. Germline-derived CDR1 and CDR2 are SGHRS and YFSETQ. CDR3 length: 16 residues. V lost 1 base to trimming and J lost 1 base, with 11 bases between them. CDR3 DNA sequence: TGCGCCAGCAGCTTGATTGCCCCGAGGAACACCGGGGAGCTGTTTTTT. Its translation: CASSLIAPRNTGELFF.

This clone is a singleton in its sample. This chain uses TRBV19 with TRBJ2-1, with D hard to call. The CDR3 consists of 12 residues. The V end was cut by 5 bases, the J end by 4 bases, with 6 bases between. The germline gives CDR1 LNHDA, CDR2 SQIVND (reference sequence). Written as DNA, the CDR3 is TGTGCCAGTAGTCCTAAGTACAATGAGCAGTTCTTC. Protein: CASSPKYNEQFF.

V usage is TRBV27 and J usage is TRBJ2-1; the match to TRBD2 covers 7 bases. In germline, CDR1 is MNHEY, CDR2 SMNVEV (reference sequence). The V gene end was trimmed by 4 bases and the J gene end by 3 bases; junction bases not matched to a gene: 6. This CDR3 has 15 residues. CDR3 loop: CASSSNGDYYNEQFF. In DNA, the CDR3 is TGTGCCAGCAGTTCAAACGGGGACTACTACAATGAGCAGTTCTTC.

This chain links TRBV19 with TRBJ2-5, with unresolved D. CDR1 and CDR2 from the germline V gene are LNHDA and SQIVND (reference sequence). The germline V and J ends were trimmed by 6 bases and 2 bases, with 16 bases remaining between them. There are 15 residues in the CDR3. In DNA, the CDR3 is TGTGCCAGTAGCCAATCAAGGAGCCCTCAAGAGACCCAGTACTTC. Amino acid sequence: CASSQSRSPQETQYF.

The J gene is TRBJ2-2, the V gene TRBV4-1, with 11 bases matching TRBD1. Germline V gene sequence: CDR1 MGHRA, CDR2 YSYEKL. This CDR3 has 16 amino acids. Germline trimming cut 4 bases from V and 6 bases from J; bases unmatched to any gene: 7. The CDR3 nucleotides read TGCGCCAGCAGCCCAGGAGGACAGGGGGCCTCCGGGGAGCTGTTTTTT. Encoded protein: CASSPGGQGASGELFF.

CDR3 region: CASSHGTGGNIQYF. The CDR3 region has the DNA TGCGCCAGCAGCCACGGGACAGGGGGAAACATTCAGTACTTC. The chain employs TRBV4-1 and TRBJ2-4; 11 bases align to TRBD1. CDR1 is MGHRA, CDR2 YSYEKL, per germline. V trimming: 3 bases; J trimming: 6 bases; junction bases outside the gene matches: 1. The CDR3 spans 14 residues.

This chain connects TRBV5-6 to TRBJ1-4; no clear D gene. V lost 4 bases, J lost 4 bases, and 17 bases lay in between. Germline assignment: CDR1 SGHDT and CDR2 YYEEEE. This CDR3 spans 16 amino acids. CDR3 coding DNA: TGTGCCAGCAGCCAATCCGGTAGCGGGCTTAATGAAAAACTGTTTTTT. It translates to CASSQSGSGLNEKLFF.

The rearrangement uses TRBV11-2 and TRBJ2-4, with D possibly TRBD1 on 5 matching bases. From germline, CDR1 is SGHAT and CDR2 FQNNGV. Trimming cost V 4 bases and J 0 bases, with 13 bases left between them. The CDR3 runs 16 residues. This CDR3 reads CASSSPQGVAKNIQYF. The CDR3 coding sequence is TGTGCCAGCAGCTCCCCCCAGGGTGTAGCCAAAAACATTCAGTACTTC.

This clone is a singleton in its sample. The chain couples TRBV2 to TRBJ2-3, with 9 bases lining up with TRBD2. V lost 5 bases and J lost 2; bases outside the gene matches: 8. This CDR3 comprises 16 residues. Germline V CDR1 and CDR2: SNHLY, FYNNEI. The CDR3 region has the DNA TGTGCCAGCAGTCCCCGACTAGCGGACCCCACAGATACGCAGTATTTT. It yields the protein CASSPRLADPTDTQYF.

This chain joins TRBV9 and TRBJ1-5; no reliable D call. With 0 bases removed from V and 5 bases from J, the gap between germline ends came to 12 bases. CDR3 length: 15 residues. Germline V gives CDR1 SGDLS, CDR2 YYNGEE. Written as DNA, the CDR3 is TGTGCCAGCAGCGTAGGAGGCAGCTCAGATCAGCCCCAGCATTTT. Amino acids: CASSVGGSSDQPQHF.

V usage is TRBV9 and J usage is TRBJ2-2; 10 nucleotides agree with TRBD2. Trimming at V came to 0 bases and at J to 8 bases, leaving 4 bases not matched to a gene. Germline V gives CDR1 SGDLS, CDR2 YYNGEE. The CDR3 loop spans 15 amino acids. CDR3 sequence (DNA): TGTGCCAGCAGCGTAGAGGGACTAGCGCAAGGGGAGCTGTTTTTT. Its translation: CASSVEGLAQGELFF. Together with reference TRBV9 and TRBJ2-2, the CDR3 gives the full variable domain: DSGVTQTPKHLITATGQRVTLRCSPRSGDLSVYWYQQSLDQGLQFLIQYYNGEERAKGNILERFSAQQFPDLHSELNLSSLELGDSALYFCASSVEGLAQGELFFGEGSRLTVL.

The J gene is TRBJ1-4, the V gene TRBV27, with 9 bases lining up with TRBD1. The CDR3 length is 17 residues. The germline CDR1 and CDR2 sequences are MNHEY and SMNVEV (reference sequence). J was trimmed by 0 bases and V by 1 base; bases with no gene match: 3. The CDR3 nucleotides are TGTGCCAGCAGTTTATTTTGGACAGGGGCAACTAATGAAAAACTGTTTTTT. Translation: CASSLFWTGATNEKLFF.

This sequence joins TRBV7-7 and TRBJ2-1, with D possibly being TRBD2 (5 bases). This CDR3 region has 14 residues. CDR1 is SSHAT, CDR2 FNYEAQ, per germline (reference sequence). V shed 3 bases and J shed 7 bases, with 13 bases lying between them. The CDR3 DNA reads as TGTGCCAGCAGCTTGGGCCCAGCGGAGAATGAGCAGTTCTTC. Amino acid sequence: CASSLGPAENEQFF. The variable domain in full, completed from reference TRBV7-7 and TRBJ2-1, reads GAGVSQSPRYKVTKRGQDVTLRCDPISSHATLYWYQQALGQGPEFLTYFNYEAQPDKSGLPSDRFSAERPEGSISTLTIQRTEQRDSAMYRCASSLGPAENEQFFGPGTRLTVL.

The chain employs TRBV7-9 and TRBJ1-4; 7 bases match TRBD1. The CDR3 totals 15 residues. Germline loops: CDR1 SEHNR, CDR2 FQNEAQ (reference sequence). V shed 3 bases and J 5 bases; nucleotides not matched to a gene: 6. CDR3 region: CASSLPGQPNEKLFF. DNA of the CDR3: TGTGCCAGCAGCTTGCCGGGACAGCCCAATGAAAAACTGTTTTTT.

This sequence joins TRBV19 and TRBJ2-7; 7 nucleotides agree with TRBD1. The CDR3 contains 15 residues. Germline V gene lookup returns CDR1 LNHDA and CDR2 SQIVND (reference sequence). V was clipped by 4 bases and J by 2 bases; unmatched bases: 8. The CDR3 nucleotides read TGTGCCAGTAGTACACGGGACAGTATCGCCTACGAGCAGTACTTC. It translates to CASSTRDSIAYEQYF.

The chain has TRBV6-5 and TRBJ2-1; TRBD1 aligns across 10 bases. The V and J ends lost 4 bases and 8 bases, in that order; junction bases with no gene match: 8. Germline V lookup: CDR1 MNHEY, CDR2 SVGAGI. The CDR3 is 15 amino acids. The CDR3 region is CASSFPGQGLDEQFF. CDR3 sequence (DNA): TGTGCCAGCAGTTTTCCGGGACAGGGGTTGGATGAGCAGTTCTTC.

This chain uses TRBV7-8 with TRBJ2-2, with 8 bases aligning to TRBD1. V lost 0 bases and J lost 6; bases outside the gene matches: 6. CDR1 and CDR2 (germline): SGHVS, FQNEAQ. The CDR3 length is 16 residues. The CDR3 coding sequence is TGTGCCAGCAGCTTAGCGCGGCAGGGGGCCGCCGGGGAGCTGTTTTTT. Protein product: CASSLARQGAAGELFF.

The chain links TRBV29-1 to TRBJ2-1; TRBD2 aligns across 9 bases. Trimming at V came to 0 bases and at J to 6 bases, leaving 12 bases not matched to a gene. Germline values: CDR1 SQVTM, CDR2 ANQGSEA. CDR3 length: 17 amino acids. As DNA, the CDR3 is TGCAGCGTTGAAGATTACACCCGGCTAGCGGGACTCAATGAGCAGTTCTTC. Protein sequence: CSVEDYTRLAGLNEQFF.

The DNA for the CDR3 is TGTGCCAGTAGTGAGGTGTATAGCAATCAGCCCCAGCATTTT. Translating it yields CASSEVYSNQPQHF. This chain links TRBV19 with TRBJ1-5; D gene ambiguous. The CDR3 is made up of 14 amino acids. Per the germline V gene, CDR1 is LNHDA and CDR2 is SQIVND (reference sequence). V lost 5 bases to trimming and J lost 0 bases, with 8 bases between them.

This clone showed up just once. The gene calls are TRBV5-4 and TRBJ2-7, with TRBD2 matching 10 bases. The CDR3 sequence is 16 residues long. Germline CDR1 and CDR2: SGHNT and YYREEE (reference sequence). V lost 4 bases and J lost 3; bases outside the gene matches: 10. CDR3 protein: CASSPRTSGNFYEQYF. The CDR3 DNA sequence: TGTGCCAGCAGCCCGAGGACTAGCGGAAACTTCTACGAGCAGTACTTC. Variable domain in full (rest from reference TRBV5-4 and TRBJ2-7): ETGVTQSPTHLIKTRGQQVTLRCSSQSGHNTVSWYQQALGQGPQFIFQYYREEENGRGNFPPRFSGLQFPNYSSELNVNALELDDSALYLCASSPRTSGNFYEQYFGPGTRLTVT.

The chain is built from TRBV28 and TRBJ1-2; 7 positions agree with TRBD1. Losses at the gene ends were 5 bases for V and 3 bases for J; bases not matched to a gene: 12. The CDR3 loop spans 16 amino acids. Germline V gene data show CDR1 as MDHEN and CDR2 as SYDVKM. CDR3 in amino acids: CASSPGTADSHYGYTF. DNA for the CDR3: TGTGCCAGCAGTCCCGGGACAGCCGACTCCCACTATGGCTACACCTTC.

This clone was counted a few times. The chain employs TRBV30 and TRBJ1-5; possibly TRBD1 for D (6 bases). Germline V gene data show CDR1 as GTSNPN and CDR2 as SVGIG (reference sequence). V was pared by 3 bases and J by 5 bases, with 11 bases between. The CDR3 covers 13 residues. This chain's CDR3 is CAWRGQGHQPQHF. The CDR3 DNA reads TGTGCCTGGAGGGGACAAGGGCATCAGCCCCAGCATTTT.

Here the CDR3 DNA reads TGTGCCAGCAGTTCGACAGTTAATTCACCCCTCCACTTT. The encoded protein is CASSSTVNSPLHF. The J gene is TRBJ1-6, the V gene TRBV28, with D perhaps matching TRBD1 (5 bases). Per germline, CDR1 MDHEN and CDR2 SYDVKM. V was shortened by 4 bases and J by 6 bases, with 7 bases between the two germline ends. The CDR3 is 13 residues long.

V and J are TRBV19 and TRBJ1-6, with TRBD1 matching 9 bases. V trimming: 4 bases; J trimming: 10 bases; junction bases outside the gene matches: 11. The CDR3 runs to 16 residues. Germline assignment: CDR1 LNHDA and CDR2 SQIVND (reference sequence). CDR3 nucleotide sequence: TGTGCCAGTAGTAACACCGGGGGGACAGGGCGGTCACCCCTCCACTTT. It yields the protein CASSNTGGTGRSPLHF. Using reference TRBV19 and TRBJ1-6 for the parts outside the CDR3, the full variable domain is DGGITQSPKYLFRKEGQNVTLSCEQNLNHDAMYWYRQDPGQGLRLIYYSQIVNDFQKGDIAEGYSVSREKKESFPLTVTSAQKNPTAFYLCASSNTGGTGRSPLHFGNGTRLTVT.

This chain links TRBV14 with TRBJ1-1; D not resolved. Germline-derived CDR1 and CDR2 are SGHDN and FVKESK. This CDR3 comprises 15 residues. Trimming removed 1 base at V and 0 bases at J, with 9 bases between. The CDR3 reads CASSQVGRVNTEAFF. The CDR3 DNA reads as TGTGCCAGCAGCCAAGTCGGGCGGGTGAACACTGAAGCTTTCTTT.

The rearrangement uses TRBV5-6 and TRBJ1-4; a weak D match, TRBD1 (6 bases). This CDR3 comprises 14 residues. Germline V gene sequence: CDR1 SGHDT, CDR2 YYEEEE. Trimming stripped 1 base from V and 4 bases from J, with 8 bases between. CDR3 sequence: CASSLTGSNEKLFF. In DNA, the CDR3 is TGTGCCAGCAGCTTGACAGGGAGTAATGAAAAACTGTTTTTT.

This clone was detected only once. The gene calls are TRBV18 and TRBJ1-1, with D unresolved. V was shortened by 3 bases and J by 4 bases, with 12 bases between the two germline ends. Germline CDR1 reads KGHSH; CDR2 reads LQKENI. CDR3 length: 14 residues. Written as DNA, the CDR3 is TGTGCCAGCTCACCGGAAGGACTTACCACTGAAGCTTTCTTT. Amino acid sequence: CASSPEGLTTEAFF. The entire variable domain, with the rest obtained from reference TRBV18 and TRBJ1-1, is as follows: NAGVMQNPRHLVRRRGQEARLRCSPMKGHSHVYWYRQLPEEGLKFMVYLQKENIIDESGMPKERFSAEFPKEGPSILRIQQVVRGDSAAYFCASSPEGLTTEAFFGQGTRLTVV.

The chain combines TRBV28 with TRBJ1-5; TRBD1 is a possible D gene (5 bases). The germline gives CDR1 MDHEN, CDR2 SYDVKM. The CDR3 has 16 amino acids. V lost 7 bases and J lost 2, with 18 bases in between. CDR3: CASTLVRGARNQPQHF. The CDR3 nucleotides read TGTGCCAGCACCCTAGTTAGGGGCGCTCGCAATCAGCCCCAGCATTTT.

This rearrangement joins TRBV19 to TRBJ1-5; D is possibly TRBD1 (5 bases). Germline values: CDR1 LNHDA, CDR2 SQIVND (reference sequence). This CDR3 comprises 15 residues. Deletions cut 3 bases from V and 7 bases from J, with 16 bases between. CDR3 residues: CASSIAGRSGQPQHF. Here the CDR3 DNA reads TGTGCCAGTAGTATCGCCGGCAGGTCAGGGCAGCCCCAGCATTTT.

The chain combines TRBV28 with TRBJ1-1; 8 positions agree with TRBD1. With V trimmed by 3 bases and J by 5 bases, 5 bases remained unmatched. The germline V gene has CDR1 MDHEN and CDR2 SYDVKM. CDR3 length: 14 amino acids. CDR3 loop: CASSFRQGRTEAFF. CDR3 DNA sequence: TGTGCCAGCAGTTTTCGACAGGGGAGGACTGAAGCTTTCTTT.

The chain is built from TRBV7-3 and TRBJ2-3, with D tentatively TRBD1 (6 bases). Germline-derived CDR1 and CDR2 are SGHTA and FQGTGA. With 2 bases removed from V and 1 base from J, the gap between germline ends came to 16 bases. The CDR3 length is 17 residues. The CDR3 sequence: CASSLSPGVPGTDTQYF. In DNA form, the CDR3 reads TGTGCCAGCAGCTTATCCCCAGGGGTCCCTGGCACAGATACGCAGTATTTT.